This TCR beta chain emerged from a study of regulatory T cells in long-lasting Graves disease. As to this clonotype: Its antigen is not known.

Sample time point: newly diagnosed GD, antithyroid drugs for less than 3 months. PBMC RNA served as the TCR library source. Arm-PCR of CDR3 regions with iRepertoire HTBI primers generated TCR beta libraries. TCRdb re-derived calls from the multiplex PCR reads in MiXCR, one entry per CDR3 protein. Among 680,000 or so distinct CDR3 sequences listed, 15% to 20% were seen once. General study points: Patients whose Graves' disease persisted exhibited lower TCR diversity than those newly diagnosed. There were preferences for TRBV28, TRBJ1-2 and TRBJ2-5 in persistent disease.

The CDR3 contains 16 residues. Germline V gives CDR1 KGHSH, CDR2 LQKENI. V lost 2 bases and J lost 1; bases outside the gene matches: 6. These sequences were also reported in another study, on T cells in Graves' hyperthyroidism and ophthalmopathy.

Sequencing was performed on peripheral blood mononuclear cells (PBMCs), taken at new diagnosis, from a patient treated with antithyroid drugs. This clonotype was obtained from a woman younger than 45 with Graves disease. The chain joins TRBV18 to TRBJ2-7; TRBD1 matches 9 bases. Here the CDR3 DNA reads TGTGCCAGCTCACCAGACACAGGGGGCGCGTCCTACGAGCAGTACTTC. Translation: CASSPDTGGASYEQYF.